The present TCR beta chain was sequenced within a study of T cell repertoires in cytomegalovirus infection. Turning to the study itself: Public TCR beta signatures were indicative of both CMV infection and a matching HLA type.

Worth noting for this clonotype: Its matching antigen is unknown.

Study-level results: HLA-C-restricted CMV-specific TCR beta clonotypes prevailed in the ex vivo response. Totalled public TCR beta family frequency picked out people who carried CMV plus the relevant HLA.

Trimming left V 3 bases short and J 8 bases short, with 11 bases between. Germline CDR1 and CDR2: SQVTM and ANQGSEA. The CDR3 has 12 residues. TCRdb passed the reads through MiXCR, listing each CDR3 protein once. The table has some 300,000 distinct CDR3 sequences, 9.6% seen once; the top ten hold approximately 2.3%. The sample taken for sequencing was PBMCs. This sequence was found in a human donor in good health (CMV status not recorded). Some clones in this sample may be carry-over from other donors' samples. The chain uses TRBV29-1 and TRBJ2-1, with D tentatively TRBD1 (5 bases). CDR3 nucleotide sequence: TGCAGCGTTGATTCCTCAGGGCATGAGCAGTTCTTC. It codes for CSVDSSGHEQFF.